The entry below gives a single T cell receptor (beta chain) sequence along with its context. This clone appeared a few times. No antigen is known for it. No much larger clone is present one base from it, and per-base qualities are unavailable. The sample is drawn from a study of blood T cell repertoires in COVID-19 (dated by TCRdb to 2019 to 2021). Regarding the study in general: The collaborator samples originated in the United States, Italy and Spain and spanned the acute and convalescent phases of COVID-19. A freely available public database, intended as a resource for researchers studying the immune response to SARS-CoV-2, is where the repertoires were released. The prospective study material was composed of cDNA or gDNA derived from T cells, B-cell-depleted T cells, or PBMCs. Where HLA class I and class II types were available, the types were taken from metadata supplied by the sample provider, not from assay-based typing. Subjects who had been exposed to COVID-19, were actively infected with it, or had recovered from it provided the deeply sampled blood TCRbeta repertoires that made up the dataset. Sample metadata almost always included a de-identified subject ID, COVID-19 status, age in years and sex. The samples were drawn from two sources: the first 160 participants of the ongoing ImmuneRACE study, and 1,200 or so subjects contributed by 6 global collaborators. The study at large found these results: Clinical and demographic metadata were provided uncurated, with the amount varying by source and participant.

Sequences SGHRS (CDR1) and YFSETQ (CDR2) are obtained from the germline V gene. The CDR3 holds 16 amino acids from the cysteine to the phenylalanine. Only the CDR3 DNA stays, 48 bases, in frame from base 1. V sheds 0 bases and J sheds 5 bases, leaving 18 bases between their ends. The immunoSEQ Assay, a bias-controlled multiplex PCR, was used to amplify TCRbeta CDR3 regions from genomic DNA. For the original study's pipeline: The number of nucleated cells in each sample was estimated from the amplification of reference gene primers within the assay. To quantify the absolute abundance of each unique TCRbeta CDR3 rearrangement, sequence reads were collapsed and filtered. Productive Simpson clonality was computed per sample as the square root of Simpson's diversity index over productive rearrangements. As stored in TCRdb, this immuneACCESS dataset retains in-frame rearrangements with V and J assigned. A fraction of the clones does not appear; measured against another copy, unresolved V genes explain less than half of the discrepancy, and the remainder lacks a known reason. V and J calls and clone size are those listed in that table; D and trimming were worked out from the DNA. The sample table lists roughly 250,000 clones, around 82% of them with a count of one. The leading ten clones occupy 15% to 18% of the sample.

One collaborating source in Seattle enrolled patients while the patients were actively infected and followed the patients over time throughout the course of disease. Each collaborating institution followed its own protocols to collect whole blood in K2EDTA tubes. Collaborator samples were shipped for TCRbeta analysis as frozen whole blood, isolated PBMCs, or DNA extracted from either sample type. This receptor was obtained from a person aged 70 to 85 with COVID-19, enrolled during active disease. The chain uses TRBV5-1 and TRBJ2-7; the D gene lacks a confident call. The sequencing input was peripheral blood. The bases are TGCGCCAGCAGCTTGGCGATAGAACGGAGTTTGGACGAGCAGTACTTC. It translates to CASSLAIERSLDEQYF.